This T cell receptor beta chain appears in the sequencing data of a study of blood T cell repertoires in COVID-19. The overall study: Some COVID-19 samples were acute and others convalescent; all came from the United States, Italy and Spain. Sources were T cells, B-cell-depleted T cells, or PBMCs; the material itself was cDNA or gDNA.

Original processing methods: Reference gene primer amplification yielded estimated nucleated cell counts. The method was immunoSEQ multiplex PCR; TCRdb's version includes in-frame clones alone and lacks a portion of them. V and J calls and clone size are given by that table; D and trimming were obtained from the DNA. Of over 100,000 clones in the sample, 80% to 90% are singletons; the top ten hold about a fifth. This CDR3 comprises 14 residues. Per germline, CDR1 MDHEN and CDR2 SYDVKM. V lost 4 bases and J 1 base, leaving 10 bases between the germline ends. The sample consisted of peripheral blood. The chain is built from TRBV28 and TRBJ1-1; D gene ambiguous. The TCR sequence derives from a human donor with acute or convalescent COVID-19. The donor label of this sample is uncertain. CDR3 DNA: TGTGCCAGCAGTTCCCCGGGGTCGAACACTGAAGCTTTCTTT. Protein: CASSSPGSNTEAFF.